A single sample is the source of the 14 T cell receptor beta chains below, sequenced in a study of immune evolution from preneoplasia to lung adenocarcinoma. This table comes from immunoSEQ multiplex PCR, and its TCRdb copy is limited to in-frame clones, with some not included. The sample consists of 7,000 or so clones, around three quarters of them appearing once. The sample was FFPE lung adenocarcinoma in situ tissue. Receptor source: a person between 55 and 80 years old with lung adenocarcinoma.

This clone occurred once. This chain uses TRBV7-3 with TRBJ2-7, with D perhaps TRBD1 (5 bases). The germline V gene encodes CDR1 SGHTA and CDR2 FQGTGA. The CDR3 covers 14 residues. Trimming took off 6 bases at V and 3 bases at J, with 15 bases between the two ends. For the CDR3, the DNA is TGTGCCAGCAGTCTTAGTGGTCAGGGCTACGAGCAGTACTTC. Its protein is CASSLSGQGYEQYF.

Regarding this clone: One junction end does not reproduce the germline sequence, and a read error may be involved. The chain combines TRBV10-3 with TRBJ2-1, with 7 bases fitting TRBD1. Looked up from germline, CDR1 is ENHRY and CDR2 is SYGVKD. CDR3 size: 12 residues. The CDR3 nucleotides are TGTGCCATCAGTGAGGGGGGACAGCTAGGGGTCTTC. Translating it yields CAISEGGQLGVF.

V gene TRBV19 combines with J gene TRBJ2-6; D unresolved. The ends were cut back, 7 bases at V and 0 bases at J, with 7 bases in the middle. Germline V gene sequence: CDR1 LNHDA, CDR2 SQIVND (reference sequence). The CDR3 loop spans 14 amino acids. Here the CDR3 DNA reads TGTGCCAGTAAACCGAACTCTGGGGCCAACGTCCTGACTTTC. Its protein is CASKPNSGANVLTF.

The chain joins TRBV2 to TRBJ2-7; weak D call: TRBD2 (6 bases). The ends were cut back, 11 bases at V and 3 bases at J, with 20 bases in the middle. Looked up from germline, CDR1 is SNHLY and CDR2 is FYNNEI. CDR3 length: 14 amino acids. CDR3 nucleotide sequence: TGTGCCGGGACTTTGCGACCAGGGCTCTACGAGCAGTACTTC. Encoded protein: CAGTLRPGLYEQYF.

The chain joins TRBV6-5 to TRBJ2-3, with TRBD2 identical over 8 bases. Germline CDR1 and CDR2: MNHEY and SVGAGI. The CDR3 runs to 15 residues. With V trimmed by 6 bases and J by 2 bases, 7 bases remained unmatched. CDR3 nucleotide sequence: TGTGCCAGCAGCCGCCGGGGGGGCAACACAGATACGCAGTATTTT. Protein product: CASSRRGGNTDTQYF.

The chain joins TRBV18 to TRBJ2-7, with D maybe TRBD1 (5 bases). The CDR3 loop spans 17 amino acids. With 3 bases removed from V and 1 base from J, the gap between germline ends came to 19 bases. CDR1 is KGHSH, CDR2 LQKENI, per germline. In DNA form, the CDR3 reads TGTGCCAGCTCACCGCGATCGGTGGGGCAGAATTCCTACGAGCAGTACTTC. This gives the protein CASSPRSVGQNSYEQYF.

The chain is built from TRBV9 and TRBJ2-1; tentatively, D is TRBD2 (6 bases). The ends were cut back, 0 bases at V and 7 bases at J, with 14 bases in the middle. The germline V gene encodes CDR1 SGDLS and CDR2 YYNGEE. This CDR3 comprises 15 residues. CDR3: CASSVDGGGGNEQFF. CDR3 bases: TGTGCCAGCAGCGTAGACGGGGGTGGTGGTAATGAGCAGTTCTTC.

A few counts support this clone. This chain joins TRBV7-9 and TRBJ1-2; tentative D call: TRBD1 (5 bases). The CDR3 runs 16 residues. Germline-derived CDR1 and CDR2 are SEHNR and FQNEAQ (reference sequence). V was clipped by 2 bases and J by 5 bases, with 18 bases between them. In DNA form, the CDR3 reads TGTGCCAGCAGCTTAATGAGAACCTCGGGGGTATATGGCTACACCTTC. This codes for CASSLMRTSGVYGYTF.

The chain uses TRBV28 and TRBJ1-1; 9 nucleotides align to TRBD1. Germline V gene sequence: CDR1 MDHEN, CDR2 SYDVKM. The CDR3 is 12 residues long. With V trimmed by 5 bases and J by 10 bases, 5 bases remained unmatched. The CDR3 is CASSPPDRGAFF. DNA of the CDR3: TGTGCCAGCAGTCCGCCGGACAGGGGAGCTTTCTTT.

The chain uses TRBV19 and TRBJ1-1; D gene ambiguous. Between the trimmed V and J ends, which lost 0 bases and 12 bases, there was a span of 14 bases. The CDR3 consists of 13 residues. The germline gives CDR1 LNHDA, CDR2 SQIVND (reference sequence). The CDR3 nucleotides are TGTGCCAGTAGTATAGATCCGACCCCCCCGACTTTCTTT. This codes for CASSIDPTPPTFF.

The chain joins TRBV7-2 to TRBJ1-1; 7 bases agree with TRBD1. V lost 4 bases, J lost 5 bases, and 10 bases stayed unmatched. Germline V gives CDR1 SGHTA, CDR2 FQGNSA. The CDR3 runs 15 residues. This CDR3 reads CASSSENRGRTEAFF. The CDR3 region has the DNA TGTGCCAGCAGCTCAGAAAACAGGGGCAGGACTGAAGCTTTCTTT.

This clone was counted only a few times. The CDR3 nucleotides are TGTGCCAGCTCTCTGGGGGGGCCCTCCTATGGCTACACCTTC. Translating it yields CASSLGGPSYGYTF. V is TRBV7-8 and J is TRBJ1-2; perhaps TRBD1 as D (6 bases). Trimming left V 8 bases short and J 4 bases short, with 17 bases between. Germline CDR1 is SGHVS and CDR2 is FQNEAQ. This CDR3 has 14 amino acids.

Only a few counts were recorded for this clone. The V gene is TRBV15, the J gene TRBJ1-2; 9 nucleotides agree with TRBD1. Germline V CDR1 and CDR2: LNHNV, YYDKDF (reference sequence). V lost 2 bases, J lost 2 bases, and 9 bases stayed unmatched. There are 17 residues in the CDR3. The CDR3 DNA is TGTGCCACCAGCAGAAGACCGGGACAGGGAGCCAACTATGGCTACACCTTC. Translation: CATSRRPGQGANYGYTF.

The gene calls are TRBV11-3 and TRBJ2-1; D is perhaps TRBD1 (6 bases). Germline CDR1 reads SGHNT; CDR2 reads YENEEA. This CDR3 has 16 amino acids. V lost 4 bases to trimming and J lost 0 bases, with 13 bases between them. The CDR3 sequence: CASSSSRGGSYNEQFF. DNA for the CDR3: TGTGCCAGCAGCTCCTCTAGAGGGGGCTCCTACAATGAGCAGTTCTTC. The full variable domain, with the rest looked up from reference TRBV11-3 and TRBJ2-1, is EAGVVQSPRYKIIEKKQPVAFWCNPISGHNTLYWYLQNLGQGPELLIRYENEEAVDDSQLPKDRFSAERLKGVDSTLKIQPAELGDSAVYLCASSSSRGGSYNEQFFGPGTRLTVL.